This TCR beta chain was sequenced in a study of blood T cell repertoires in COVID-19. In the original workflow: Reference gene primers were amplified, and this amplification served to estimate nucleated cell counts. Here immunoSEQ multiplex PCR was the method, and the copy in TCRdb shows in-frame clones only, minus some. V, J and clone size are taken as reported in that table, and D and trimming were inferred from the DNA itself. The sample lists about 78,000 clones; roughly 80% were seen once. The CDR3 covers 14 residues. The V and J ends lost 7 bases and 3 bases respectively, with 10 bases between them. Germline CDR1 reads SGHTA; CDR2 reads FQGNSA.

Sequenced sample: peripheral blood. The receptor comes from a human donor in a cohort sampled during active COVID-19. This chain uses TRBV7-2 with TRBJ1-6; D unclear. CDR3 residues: CASTQLSYNSPLHF. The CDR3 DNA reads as TGTGCCAGCACGCAGTTAAGCTATAATTCACCCCTCCACTTT.